One sample yielded the 24 T cell receptor beta chains listed below, sequenced in a study of persistence of HIV-infected CD4 T cells. These TCRs' antigens remain unknown. Stimulation used 10 ug/mL lysate from CMV-infected fibroblasts. Memory cells lacking CD40L and CD69 with high CD45RO were sorted. The immunoSEQ assay was version 4, run in survey mode. The table came from immunoSEQ multiplex PCR; TCRdb's copy has only in-frame clones and leaves some out. The table has 46,000 or so clones, around 75% seen once. The sample consisted of CD4+ T cells sorted from PBMCs after roughly 18-hour stimulation, taken from a patient who received antiretroviral therapy. These receptors were obtained from an adult man with HIV who was CMV-seropositive.

The CDR3: CASSLRGQINSPLHF. CDR3 nucleotides: TGTGCCAGCAGTTTAAGAGGGCAGATAAATTCACCCCTCCACTTT. The J gene is TRBJ1-6, the V gene TRBV27; D is uncertain. Trimming removed 2 bases at V and 7 bases at J, with 12 bases between. The CDR3 sequence is 15 residues long. Germline assignment: CDR1 MNHEY and CDR2 SMNVEV (reference sequence).

The chain combines TRBV7-9 with TRBJ1-1; 7 bases map to TRBD1. J was trimmed by 0 bases and V by 5 bases; bases with no gene match: 6. The CDR3 has 15 residues. In germline, CDR1 is SEHNR, CDR2 FQNEAQ (reference sequence). The CDR3 loop is CASSPRTGMNTEAFF. The DNA of the CDR3 is TGTGCCAGCAGCCCCCGGACAGGAATGAACACTGAAGCTTTCTTT. Full variable domain (remainder filled in from reference TRBV7-9 and TRBJ1-1): DTGVSQNPRHKITKRGQNVTFRCDPISEHNRLYWYRQTLGQGPEFLTYFQNEAQLEKSRLLSDRFSAERPKGSFSTLEIQRTEQGDSAMYLCASSPRTGMNTEAFFGQGTRLTVV.

The chain joins TRBV6-5 to TRBJ1-1; D is uncertain. The CDR3 covers 15 residues. The V end was cut by 6 bases, the J end by 0 bases, with 14 bases between. Per germline, CDR1 MNHEY and CDR2 SVGAGI. Written as DNA, the CDR3 is TGTGCCAGCAGGACGGAAGATTCCATGAACACTGAAGCTTTCTTT. Translation: CASRTEDSMNTEAFF.

This rearrangement joins TRBV2 to TRBJ1-1, with a weak D call TRBD1 (5 bases). The length of the CDR3 is 13 residues. V lost 6 bases and J 3 bases, leaving 11 bases between the germline ends. The germline gives CDR1 SNHLY, CDR2 FYNNEI. CDR3 in DNA: TGTGCCAGCAGCCCCGAGGGGTACACTGAAGCTTTCTTT. Translated, it gives CASSPEGYTEAFF.

V and J are TRBV7-2 and TRBJ2-1, with 10 positions matching TRBD2. Germline V gene data show CDR1 as SGHTA and CDR2 as FQGNSA. The CDR3 is 18 residues long. V was pared by 2 bases and J by 5 bases, with 12 bases of the junction left unmatched. CDR3 region: CASSLMVAGGILDNEQFF. CDR3 sequence (DNA): TGTGCCAGCAGCTTAATGGTAGCGGGAGGTATCTTGGACAATGAGCAGTTCTTC.

The chain couples TRBV7-9 to TRBJ2-7; no firm D call. This CDR3 has 13 amino acids. V lost 1 base, J lost 4 bases, and 8 bases lay in between. The germline V gene encodes CDR1 SEHNR and CDR2 FQNEAQ (reference sequence). CDR3 in amino acids: CASSLGSFYEQYF. Written as DNA, the CDR3 is TGTGCCAGCAGCTTAGGCTCCTTTTACGAGCAGTACTTC. The complete variable domain, with remaining parts taken from reference TRBV7-9 and TRBJ2-7, reads DTGVSQNPRHKITKRGQNVTFRCDPISEHNRLYWYRQTLGQGPEFLTYFQNEAQLEKSRLLSDRFSAERPKGSFSTLEIQRTEQGDSAMYLCASSLGSFYEQYFGPGTRLTVT.

This chain uses TRBV7-9 with TRBJ1-4; D uncertain. The CDR3 totals 17 residues. V was trimmed by 1 base and J by 4 bases, leaving 16 bases between them. Looked up from germline, CDR1 is SEHNR and CDR2 is FQNEAQ (reference sequence). CDR3 nucleotides: TGTGCCAGCAGCTTAGAGGGTTACCGCGGGGTTAATGAAAAACTGTTTTTT. Residues: CASSLEGYRGVNEKLFF.

The chain joins TRBV6-6 to TRBJ1-5; no reliable D call. V was shortened by 2 bases and J by 0 bases, with 11 bases between the two germline ends. Germline lookup yields CDR1 MNHNY and CDR2 SVGAGI (reference sequence). The CDR3 loop spans 16 amino acids. DNA of the CDR3: TGTGCCAGCAGTTACATACAGTCGTATAGCAATCAGCCCCAGCATTTT. This translates into CASSYIQSYSNQPQHF.

V gene TRBV14 combines with J gene TRBJ2-3; D gene ambiguous. The germline gives CDR1 SGHDN, CDR2 FVKESK. The CDR3 runs to 15 residues. With 0 bases removed from V and 3 bases from J, the gap between germline ends came to 10 bases. The CDR3 coding sequence is TGTGCCAGCAGCCAAGATCCACTGCCGACAGATACGCAGTATTTT. Its protein is CASSQDPLPTDTQYF.

The chain joins TRBV9 to TRBJ2-3, with 9 bases fitting TRBD2. Trimming at V came to 0 bases and at J to 0 bases, leaving 2 bases not matched to a gene. The CDR3 has 16 amino acids. Germline V CDR1 and CDR2: SGDLS, YYNGEE. CDR3 DNA sequence: TGTGCCAGCAGCGTAGCTACTAGCGGGAGCACAGATACGCAGTATTTT. This sequence encodes CASSVATSGSTDTQYF.

This clone occurred once. V is TRBV2 and J is TRBJ1-2, with TRBD1 matching 10 bases. The V and J ends lost 8 bases and 0 bases, in that order; junction bases with no gene match: 3. The length of the CDR3 is 14 residues. CDR1 and CDR2 from the germline V gene are SNHLY and FYNNEI. Written as DNA, the CDR3 is TGTGCCAGCGTTGGACAGGGGGCTAACTATGGCTACACCTTC. This gives the protein CASVGQGANYGYTF.

The CDR3 loop is CASSPPWTTSNTIYF. Written as DNA, the CDR3 is TGTGCCAGCAGTCCACCTTGGACCACCAGCAACACCATATATTTT. The genes are TRBV6-2 or TRBV6-3 and TRBJ1-3, with no clear D. The CDR3 has 15 amino acids. Trimming cost V 5 bases and J 7 bases, with 18 bases left between them. CDR1 is MNHEY, CDR2 SVGEGT, per germline.

V usage is TRBV5-8 and J usage is TRBJ1-1; D is unclear. The V gene lost 0 bases and the J gene lost 10 bases, with 16 bases spanning the gap. Germline V gene lookup returns CDR1 SGHTS and CDR2 YDEGEE. There are 14 residues in the CDR3. The CDR3 here is CASSLDSQLSGAFF. The DNA of the CDR3 is TGTGCCAGCAGCTTGGACAGCCAACTGAGTGGAGCTTTCTTT.

This chain joins TRBV6-2 or TRBV6-3 and TRBJ2-3, with D perhaps TRBD2 (6 bases). In germline, CDR1 is MNHEY, CDR2 SVGEGT. The CDR3 is made up of 13 amino acids. V dropped 3 bases and J dropped 11 bases, with 15 bases sitting between them. The CDR3 is CASSYSGLSEQYF. Written as DNA, the CDR3 is TGTGCCAGCAGTTATAGTGGACTATCGGAGCAGTATTTT.

V gene TRBV5-4 combines with J gene TRBJ2-3; 11 nucleotides match TRBD1. With V trimmed by 4 bases and J by 5 bases, 3 bases remained unmatched. From germline, CDR1 is SGHNT and CDR2 YYREEE (reference sequence). The length of the CDR3 is 14 residues. CDR3 sequence reads: CASSLGTGGDTQYF. CDR3 in DNA: TGTGCCAGCAGCCTCGGGACAGGGGGAGATACGCAGTATTTT. The full variable domain, in which reference TRBV5-4 and TRBJ2-3 provide the parts outside the CDR3, is ETGVTQSPTHLIKTRGQQVTLRCSSQSGHNTVSWYQQALGQGPQFIFQYYREEENGRGNFPPRFSGLQFPNYSSELNVNALELDDSALYLCASSLGTGGDTQYFGPGTRLTVL.

The V call is TRBV9, the J call TRBJ2-2, with D unresolved. This CDR3 spans 15 amino acids. V lost 0 bases to trimming and J lost 6 bases, with 12 bases between them. Germline CDR1 reads SGDLS; CDR2 reads YYNGEE. Written as DNA, the CDR3 is TGTGCCAGCAGCGTAGCTACGACCAGCGCCGGGGAGCTGTTTTTT. Translation gives CASSVATTSAGELFF. Supplemented by reference TRBV9 and TRBJ2-2, the full variable domain reads DSGVTQTPKHLITATGQRVTLRCSPRSGDLSVYWYQQSLDQGLQFLIQYYNGEERAKGNILERFSAQQFPDLHSELNLSSLELGDSALYFCASSVATTSAGELFFGEGSRLTVL.

V is TRBV7-3 and J is TRBJ2-5, with a weak D call TRBD1 (5 bases). Germline V lookup: CDR1 SGHTA, CDR2 FQGTGA. This CDR3 has 13 amino acids. Trimming stripped 5 bases from V and 2 bases from J, with 9 bases between. CDR3 residues: CASSVTAQETQYF. The CDR3 DNA reads as TGTGCCAGCAGCGTGACAGCTCAAGAGACCCAGTACTTC.

The gene calls are TRBV30 and TRBJ2-6, with no clear D. Germline CDR1 is GTSNPN and CDR2 is SVGIG (reference sequence). Trimming removed 3 bases at V and 0 bases at J, with 3 bases between. CDR3 length equals 13 residues. CDR3 in DNA: TGTGCCTGGAGGCCCTCTGGGGCCAACGTCCTGACTTTC. Protein sequence: CAWRPSGANVLTF. The full variable domain, its missing parts supplied by reference TRBV30 and TRBJ2-6, is SQTIHQWPATLVQPVGSPLSLECTVEGTSNPNLYWYRQAAGRGLQLLFYSVGIGQISSEVPQNLSASRPQDRQFILSSKKLLLSDSGFYLCAWRPSGANVLTFGAGSRLTVL.

CDR3: CASSVGTANQPQHF. As DNA, the CDR3 is TGTGCCAGCAGTGTCGGGACAGCAAATCAGCCCCAGCATTTT. The chain couples TRBV2 to TRBJ1-5; 7 positions match TRBD1. The junction had 4 bases not matched to a gene; V was cut back by 4 bases and J by 4 bases. From germline, CDR1 is SNHLY and CDR2 FYNNEI. There are 14 residues in the CDR3.

This chain uses TRBV7-2 with TRBJ2-1, with TRBD2 identical over 10 bases. CDR1 and CDR2 from the germline V gene are SGHTA and FQGNSA. CDR3 length equals 17 residues. The ends lost 2 bases at V and 7 bases at J; junction bases unmatched: 11. The DNA for the CDR3 is TGTGCCAGCAGCTTAATAGGAAAGCGGGAGGGCCGGAATGAGCAGTTCTTC. Its protein is CASSLIGKREGRNEQFF.

The V call is TRBV7-3, the J call TRBJ2-1; D is perhaps TRBD1 or TRBD2 (5 bases each). The CDR3 loop spans 17 amino acids. V lost 0 bases to trimming and J lost 3 bases, with 15 bases between them. CDR1 and CDR2 (germline): SGHTA, FQGTGA. The CDR3 loop reads CASSLTNGDSGYNEQFF. In nucleotides, the CDR3 is TGTGCCAGCAGCTTAACGAATGGAGACAGCGGCTACAATGAGCAGTTCTTC.

The chain has TRBV6-2 or TRBV6-3 and TRBJ2-1, with 8 positions matching TRBD2. V lost 5 bases and J lost 7; bases outside the gene matches: 10. This CDR3 has 15 residues. Germline CDR1 and CDR2: MNHEY and SVGEGT. In DNA, the CDR3 is TGTGCCAGCAGTACCGGGACTAGAGTTAGGAATGAGCAGTTCTTC. This gives the protein CASSTGTRVRNEQFF.

CDR3 region: CASSRRGAYGYTF. CDR3 coding DNA: TGTGCCAGCAGTCGAAGGGGGGCCTATGGCTACACCTTC. The chain has TRBV27 and TRBJ1-2; a weak D match, TRBD1 (6 bases). V lost 5 bases and J 4 bases, leaving 11 bases between the germline ends. Germline V gives CDR1 MNHEY, CDR2 SMNVEV (reference sequence). The CDR3 loop spans 13 amino acids.

This clone was observed a single time. The chain recombines TRBV18 with TRBJ2-1, with 8 bases matching TRBD2. CDR3 size: 17 residues. Unmatched junction bases numbered 13, after V lost 1 base and J lost 8 bases. Per germline, CDR1 KGHSH and CDR2 LQKENI. The CDR3 region is CASSPQRREAGGYEQFF. Written as DNA, the CDR3 is TGTGCCAGCTCACCACAGCGGCGGGAGGCCGGGGGGTATGAGCAGTTCTTC.